Given below is one TCR beta chain in context. Its target is not known. Sequencing was performed with immunoSEQ multiplex PCR; in TCRdb, only in-frame clones are kept and a portion is missing. The sample contains roughly 140,000 clones, approximately 94% of which appear only once. These data come from a study of T cell responses to AZD1222 COVID-19 vaccine. Study-level points and caveats: It should be noted that donors were predominantly white British and more often female, and clonal diversity was possibly underestimated. Researchers report vaccine-associated CD4 TCRs spanning spike, with dominance at 160-218 and 743-854. Spike-specific TCR repertoires showed rising breadth and depth after two AZD1222 doses.

Trimming cost V 3 bases and J 6 bases; bases outside gene matches: 6. This CDR3 contains 14 residues. Germline CDR1 is DFQATT and CDR2 is SNEGSKA (reference sequence). This TCR came from an adult in good health. The sample here was peripheral blood, taken on day 0 of AZD1222 vaccination. The V call is TRBV20-1, the J call TRBJ1-4; TRBD1 matches at 8 bases. The CDR3 DNA follows: TGCAGTGCTAGTAGGACAGGGAGAGATGAAAAACTGTTTTTT. This sequence encodes CSASRTGRDEKLFF.